A selection of T cell receptor beta chains follows, all from one sample in a study of OX40 agonist ivuxolimab in advanced cancers. Some clones are missing from TCRdb's copy, which holds only in-frame ones; the method was immunoSEQ multiplex PCR. The sample includes tens of thousands of clones, approximately 90% of them seen just once. The sample was CD4+ or CD8+ T cells sorted from blood, taken in a trial of the OX40 agonist ivuxolimab. These receptor sequences come from an adult with an advanced solid tumor such as melanoma, head and neck, liver or kidney cancer. Each CDR3 is given with its conserved first and last residue. Each record gives: V gene, D gene, clone size, CDR3 length, J gene, CDR3 protein, CDR3 DNA. The D gene is left open where the match is weak. For some rows the clone size is stated as once, few or many, or as a class when expanded; others skip it.

V: TRBV7-2; D: TRBD2; size: NA; length: 15; J: TRBJ2-5; CDR3: CASSFLAGAGETQYF; DNA: TGTGCCAGCAGCTTCCTAGCGGGCGCAGGGGAGACCCAGTACTTC
V: TRBV4-1; D: NA; size: NA; length: 17; J: TRBJ2-7; CDR3: CASSQEGVGGSRYEQYF; DNA: TGCGCCAGCAGCCAAGAAGGGGTGGGGGGTAGCCGTTACGAGCAGTACTTC
V: TRBV2; D: NA; size: NA; length: 16; J: TRBJ1-5; CDR3: CASSAESGVGNQPQHF; DNA: TGTGCCAGCAGCGCGGAGTCGGGGGTTGGCAATCAGCCCCAGCATTTT
V: TRBV15; D: TRBD1; size: NA; length: 12; J: TRBJ2-7; CDR3: CATSRETGGQYF; DNA: TGTGCCACCAGCAGAGAGACAGGGGGCCAATACTTC
V: TRBV28; D: TRBD1; size: NA; length: 16; J: TRBJ1-4; CDR3: CASSFPGTALAEKLFF; DNA: TGTGCCAGCAGTTTTCCCGGGACAGCTCTAGCTGAAAAACTGTTTTTT
V: TRBV5-1; D: NA; size: NA; length: 16; J: TRBJ1-2; CDR3: CASSLWSEGRRYGYTF; DNA: TGCGCCAGCAGCTTGTGGTCTGAGGGTAGGCGCTATGGCTACACCTTC
V: TRBV7-9; D: TRBD1; size: NA; length: 15; J: TRBJ1-5; CDR3: CASSSGTGANQPQHF; DNA: TGTGCCAGCAGCTCTGGGACAGGTGCTAATCAGCCCCAGCATTTT
V: TRBV7-2; D: TRBD2; size: NA; length: 15; J: TRBJ2-5; CDR3: CASSVGGGRQETQYF; DNA: TGTGCCAGCAGCGTGGGGGGGGGTAGGCAAGAGACCCAGTACTTC
V: TRBV6-6; D: TRBD2; size: NA; length: 15; J: TRBJ2-7; CDR3: CASSPQSGRPYEQYF; DNA: TGTGCCAGCAGCCCCCAAAGCGGGAGGCCCTACGAGCAGTACTTC
V: TRBV6-1; D: NA; size: NA; length: 14; J: TRBJ1-1; CDR3: CASSPFRGNTEAFF; DNA: TGTGCCAGCAGCCCTTTTCGGGGTAACACTGAAGCTTTCTTT
V: TRBV28; D: TRBD2; size: NA; length: 14; J: TRBJ2-7; CDR3: CASSTPSGNYEQYF; DNA: TGTGCCAGCAGTACTCCTAGCGGGAACTACGAGCAGTACTTC
V: TRBV4-1; D: NA; size: NA; length: 13; J: TRBJ2-7; CDR3: CASSQDRSYEQYF; DNA: TGCGCCAGCAGCCAAGATAGATCGTACGAGCAGTACTTC
V: TRBV11-2; D: TRBD2; size: NA; length: 16; J: TRBJ2-4; CDR3: CASSLTSGRAGNIQYF; DNA: TGTGCCAGCAGCTTAACTAGCGGGAGGGCCGGAAACATTCAGTACTTC
V: TRBV7-9; D: TRBD1; size: NA; length: 15; J: TRBJ2-5; CDR3: CASSLGGTGQETQYF; DNA: TGTGCCAGCAGCTTAGGCGGGACAGGACAAGAGACCCAGTACTTC
V: TRBV29-1; D: TRBD1; size: NA; length: 11; J: TRBJ2-7; CDR3: CSVELGQGMYF; DNA: TGCAGCGTTGAACTAGGACAGGGGATGTACTTC
V: TRBV2; D: NA; size: NA; length: 12; J: TRBJ1-1; CDR3: CASSGTRGEAFF; DNA: TGTGCCAGCAGTGGGACGAGGGGAGAAGCTTTCTTT
V: TRBV14; D: TRBD1; size: once; length: 13; J: TRBJ1-2; CDR3: CASSKTGNYGYTF; DNA: TGTGCCAGCAGCAAGACAGGGAACTATGGCTACACCTTC
V: TRBV5-4; D: TRBD2; size: few; length: 16; J: TRBJ2-1; CDR3: CASSSTLAGMYNEQFF; DNA: TGTGCCAGCAGCTCCACACTAGCGGGAATGTACAATGAGCAGTTCTTC
V: TRBV5-1; D: NA; size: NA; length: 15; J: TRBJ1-1; CDR3: CASSPRADTNTEAFF; DNA: TGCGCCAGCAGCCCGAGGGCAGATACGAACACTGAAGCTTTCTTT
V: TRBV19; D: NA; size: NA; length: 15; J: TRBJ1-5; CDR3: CASSIPLAGNQPQHF; DNA: TGTGCCAGTAGTATACCCCTGGCGGGCAATCAGCCCCAGCATTTT
V: TRBV28; D: TRBD1; size: NA; length: 14; J: TRBJ1-1; CDR3: CASRPGQGSQRAFF; DNA: TGTGCCAGCAGGCCGGGACAGGGAAGCCAACGGGCTTTCTTT
V: TRBV27; D: NA; size: NA; length: 17; J: TRBJ2-1; CDR3: CASSSSPEGRRGNEQFF; DNA: TGTGCCAGCAGTTCATCGCCTGAGGGGAGGAGAGGGAATGAGCAGTTCTTC
V: TRBV28; D: NA; size: NA; length: 15; J: TRBJ1-2; CDR3: CASSISRGRGYGYTF; DNA: TGTGCCAGCAGTATATCTCGGGGGCGCGGCTATGGCTACACCTTC
V: TRBV6-1; D: NA; size: NA; length: 14; J: TRBJ2-3; CDR3: CASSRQAGTDTQYF; DNA: TGTGCCAGCAGTCGACAGGCGGGCACAGATACGCAGTATTTT
V: TRBV7-6; D: TRBD1; size: NA; length: 15; J: TRBJ1-3; CDR3: CASSLVQGEGNTIYF; DNA: TGTGCCAGCAGCTTAGTTCAGGGGGAAGGAAACACCATATATTTT
V: TRBV6-5; D: TRBD1; size: NA; length: 14; J: TRBJ1-3; CDR3: CASSQGAFGNTIYF; DNA: TGTGCCAGCAGCCAGGGGGCCTTTGGAAACACCATATATTTT
V: TRBV6-5; D: NA; size: NA; length: 14; J: TRBJ1-5; CDR3: CASSYRTGNQPQHF; DNA: TGTGCCAGCAGTTACCGGACGGGCAATCAGCCCCAGCATTTT
V: TRBV30; D: TRBD1; size: NA; length: 12; J: TRBJ2-7; CDR3: CAWSRQGYEQYF; DNA: TGTGCCTGGAGTAGACAGGGCTACGAGCAGTACTTC
V: TRBV11-3; D: NA; size: NA; length: 14; J: TRBJ2-2; CDR3: CASSPVRGTGELFF; DNA: TGTGCCAGCAGCCCAGTGCGAGGGACCGGGGAGCTGTTTTTT
V: TRBV5-5; D: NA; size: NA; length: 14; J: TRBJ2-7; CDR3: CASTLTASSYEQYF; DNA: TGTGCCAGCACCCTGACGGCGAGCTCCTACGAGCAGTACTTC
V: TRBV5-1; D: NA; size: NA; length: 15; J: TRBJ2-7; CDR3: CASSSNGPQGEEQYF; DNA: TGCGCCAGCAGCTCCAACGGTCCTCAGGGTGAGGAGCAGTACTTC
V: TRBV2; D: NA; size: NA; length: 15; J: TRBJ1-3; CDR3: CASSTPGNSGNTIYF; DNA: TGTGCCAGCAGCACACCAGGGAACAGTGGAAACACCATATATTTT
V: TRBV19; D: NA; size: NA; length: 14; J: TRBJ1-1; CDR3: CASSGGRLNTEAFF; DNA: TGTGCCAGTAGTGGGGGGCGATTGAACACTGAAGCTTTCTTT
V: TRBV6-5; D: NA; size: NA; length: 13; J: TRBJ2-5; CDR3: CASSWTPQETQYF; DNA: TGTGCCAGCAGTTGGACGCCCCAAGAGACCCAGTACTTC
V: TRBV28; D: TRBD1; size: NA; length: 15; J: TRBJ1-5; CDR3: CASSLTDRAHQPQHF; DNA: TGTGCCAGCAGTTTAACGGACAGGGCTCATCAGCCCCAGCATTTT
V: TRBV11-2; D: NA; size: NA; length: 14; J: TRBJ1-1; CDR3: CASSLDLGQRSLGF; DNA: TGTGCCAGCAGCTTAGATCTTGGACAGAGGTCTTTAGGGTTT
V: TRBV11-2; D: NA; size: NA; length: 16; J: TRBJ2-1; CDR3: CASSHTIARGNNEQFF; DNA: TGTGCCAGCAGCCACACGATCGCACGGGGGAACAATGAGCAGTTCTTC
V: TRBV18; D: TRBD2; size: NA; length: 20; J: TRBJ2-4; CDR3: CASSTNVPLAGTLAKNIQYF; DNA: TGTGCCAGCTCAACAAATGTTCCACTAGCGGGGACACTAGCCAAAAACATTCAGTACTTC
V: TRBV28; D: NA; size: NA; length: 12; J: TRBJ1-3; CDR3: CESGSSGNTIYF; DNA: TGTGAATCCGGGAGTTCCGGAAACACCATATATTTT
V: TRBV27; D: TRBD1; size: NA; length: 19; J: TRBJ2-7; CDR3: CASSYSPRQGFFVSYEQYF; DNA: TGTGCCAGCAGTTATAGTCCGCGACAGGGATTTTTTGTCTCCTACGAGCAGTACTTC
V: TRBV6-5; D: TRBD1; size: NA; length: 13; J: TRBJ2-7; CDR3: CASSYRGRDEQYF; DNA: TGTGCCAGCAGTTACAGGGGGCGAGACGAGCAGTACTTC
V: TRBV5-1; D: TRBD1; size: NA; length: 17; J: TRBJ2-1; CDR3: CASSLEGQPIKGDEQFF; DNA: TGCGCCAGCAGCTTGGAGGGACAGCCGATTAAAGGTGATGAGCAGTTCTTC
V: TRBV19; D: TRBD2; size: once; length: 20; J: TRBJ2-1; CDR3: CASSTGGTSGAFPSYNEQFF; DNA: TGTGCCAGTAGTACAGGGGGGACTAGCGGGGCCTTCCCGTCCTACAATGAGCAGTTCTTC
V: TRBV19; D: NA; size: few; length: 14; J: TRBJ1-5; CDR3: CASSNRDSHQPQHF; DNA: TGTGCCAGTAGTAACCGGGACTCTCATCAGCCCCAGCATTTT
V: TRBV4-2; D: TRBD2; size: NA; length: 16; J: TRBJ2-3; CDR3: CASSWGAAGGDNTQYF; DNA: TGTGCCAGCAGCTGGGGGGCAGCGGGAGGGGATAATACGCAGTATTTT
V: TRBV11-3; D: TRBD1; size: NA; length: 16; J: TRBJ2-7; CDR3: CASSTKDRANRYEQYF; DNA: TGTGCCAGCAGCACAAAGGACAGGGCAAATCGCTACGAGCAGTACTTC
V: TRBV11-1; D: NA; size: NA; length: 12; J: TRBJ1-1; CDR3: CASSLDPTEAFF; DNA: TGTGCCAGCAGCTTGGACCCAACTGAAGCTTTCTTT
V: TRBV5-1; D: TRBD2; size: NA; length: 17; J: TRBJ2-5; CDR3: CASSRNGAGGDSETQYF; DNA: TGCGCCAGCAGCCGCAACGGGGCGGGAGGAGATAGTGAGACCCAGTACTTC
V: TRBV5-1; D: NA; size: NA; length: 16; J: TRBJ1-3; CDR3: CASSPRDQTAGNTIYF; DNA: TGCGCCAGCAGCCCCCGGGACCAGACGGCTGGAAACACCATATATTTT
V: TRBV7-2; D: NA; size: NA; length: 14; J: TRBJ1-5; CDR3: CASSSGIGNQPQHF; DNA: TGTGCCAGCAGCTCAGGGATTGGCAATCAGCCCCAGCATTTT
V: TRBV29-1; D: TRBD2; size: NA; length: 14; J: TRBJ2-1; CDR3: CSVRTSGLYNEQFF; DNA: TGCAGCGTGAGGACTAGCGGGCTGTACAATGAGCAGTTCTTC